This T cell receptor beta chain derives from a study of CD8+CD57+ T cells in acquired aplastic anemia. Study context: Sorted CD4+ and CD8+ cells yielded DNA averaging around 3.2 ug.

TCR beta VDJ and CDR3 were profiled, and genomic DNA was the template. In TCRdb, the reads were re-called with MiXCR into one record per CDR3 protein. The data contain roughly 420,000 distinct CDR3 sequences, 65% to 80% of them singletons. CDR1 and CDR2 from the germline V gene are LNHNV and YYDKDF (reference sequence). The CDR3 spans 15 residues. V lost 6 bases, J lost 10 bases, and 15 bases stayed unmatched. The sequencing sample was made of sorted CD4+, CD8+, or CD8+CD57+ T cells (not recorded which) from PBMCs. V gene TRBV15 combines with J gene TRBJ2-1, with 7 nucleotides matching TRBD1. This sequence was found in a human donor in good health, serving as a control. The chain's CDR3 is CATRPGGTSSYEQFF. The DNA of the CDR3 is TGTGCCACCAGACCAGGGGGTACATCTTCCTACGAGCAGTTCTTC.